These 24 T cell receptor beta chains share one sample of origin, sequenced in a study of response to subunit inactivated influenza vaccine. TCRdb re-analysed the RT-PCR reads in MiXCR, keeping a single row per CDR3 protein. The sample records around 200,000 distinct CDR3 sequences, around 8.8% being singletons. The sequenced sample was non-naive T cells sorted from PBMCs, obtained on the day of vaccination. All receptors derive from a man aged 50 to 59 who received an inactivated influenza vaccine.

This sequence joins TRBV2 and TRBJ1-6, with D hard to call. This CDR3 is 14 amino acids long. Trimming left V 4 bases short and J 5 bases short, with 9 bases between. The germline CDR1 and CDR2 sequences are SNHLY and FYNNEI. The CDR3 loop reads CASSVEANNSPLHF. The CDR3, as DNA: TGTGCCAGCAGTGTGGAGGCGAATAATTCACCCCTCCACTTT.

As for this clonotype: The junction and the germline gene differ at one end; a read error may be behind it. The chain is built from TRBV20-1 and TRBJ1-4; no clear D. This CDR3 has 16 residues. In germline, CDR1 is DFQATT, CDR2 SNEGSKA (reference sequence). The CDR3 coding sequence is TGCTGTGCTAGAGGTCCGCCAGGACGTACCAGTGAAAAACTGTTTTTT. Encoded protein: CCARGPPGRTSEKLFF.

This clonotype was seen a few times. The rearrangement uses TRBV28 and TRBJ1-3; D not resolved. Germline V gene sequence: CDR1 MDHEN, CDR2 SYDVKM. The CDR3 sequence is 16 residues long. Trimming stripped 7 bases from V and 3 bases from J, with 19 bases between. Here the CDR3 DNA reads TGTGCCAGCACCCGTCGGCTCAGACATCTTGGAAACACCATATATTTT. Protein: CASTRRLRHLGNTIYF.

The CDR3: CAIGPGLSGRRVDTQYF. CDR3 nucleotides: TGTGCCATCGGCCCCGGGCTCAGCGGCAGAAGGGTGGATACGCAGTATTTT. The rearrangement joins TRBV4-2 to TRBJ2-3; maybe TRBD2 (5 bases). Germline CDR1 and CDR2: LGHNA and YNFKEQ. CDR3 size: 17 residues. Trimming removed 10 bases at V and 6 bases at J, with 29 bases between.

J is TRBJ2-1 and V is TRBV30; 9 bases fit TRBD2. The CDR3 has 13 amino acids. Trimming cost V 8 bases and J 2 bases; bases outside gene matches: 4. Germline loops: CDR1 GTSNPN, CDR2 SVGIG (reference sequence). As DNA, the CDR3 is TGTGCCCACCGACTAGCGGCCTACAATGAGCAGTTCTTC. Encoded protein: CAHRLAAYNEQFF.

This clonotype was counted a few times. For the CDR3, the DNA is TGTGCCAGCAGTTACAACATAAAGAAGAATAGGGGCGCCGGTTCCTACGAGCAGTACTTC. Its translation: CASSYNIKKNRGAGSYEQYF. The J gene is TRBJ2-7, the V gene TRBV6-2 or TRBV6-3; TRBD1 might be the D (5 bases). Trimming left V 2 bases short and J 1 base short, with 27 bases between. This CDR3 is 20 amino acids long. The germline CDR1 and CDR2 sequences are MNHEY and SVGEGT.

The chain recombines TRBV11-2 with TRBJ2-7, with TRBD1 matching 9 bases. J was trimmed by 3 bases and V by 6 bases; bases with no gene match: 9. This CDR3 comprises 15 residues. Germline lookup yields CDR1 SGHAT and CDR2 FQNNGV. CDR3 protein: CASSYAGTGLYEQYF. CDR3 sequence (DNA): TGTGCCAGCAGTTACGCCGGGACAGGGCTCTACGAGCAGTACTTC.

This clonotype was seen a handful of times. The chain has TRBV12-3 or TRBV12-4 and TRBJ2-1; tentatively, D is TRBD2 (5 bases). The length of the CDR3 is 13 residues. The V gene lost 6 bases and the J gene lost 4 bases, with 10 bases spanning the gap. CDR3 region: CASRIGLYNEQFF. The CDR3, as DNA: TGTGCCAGCAGAATCGGACTTTACAATGAGCAGTTCTTC.

This clonotype was observed many times. This chain connects TRBV28 to TRBJ2-1, with 11 bases aligning to TRBD2. V was pared by 6 bases and J by 4 bases, with 2 bases of the junction left unmatched. This CDR3 contains 14 residues. The germline V gene has CDR1 MDHEN and CDR2 SYDVKM. The CDR3 nucleotides read TGTGCCAGCAGGCGACTAGCGGGGTACAATGAGCAGTTCTTC. It is translated as CASRRLAGYNEQFF.

The chain carries TRBV5-1 and TRBJ2-2, with D perhaps given as TRBD1 or TRBD2 (6 bases each). Trimming took off 0 bases at V and 6 bases at J, with 15 bases between the two ends. The V gene's germline CDR1 is SGHRS and CDR2 YFSETQ. This CDR3 contains 16 residues. CDR3 region: CASSLARGGPPGELFF. CDR3 in DNA: TGCGCCAGCAGCTTGGCCAGGGGAGGACCCCCCGGGGAGCTGTTTTTT. Using reference TRBV5-1 and TRBJ2-2 for the parts outside the CDR3, the full variable domain is KAGVTQTPRYLIKTRGQQVTLSCSPISGHRSVSWYQQTPGQGLQFLFEYFSETQRNKGNFPGRFSGRQFSNSRSEMNVSTLELGDSALYLCASSLARGGPPGELFFGEGSRLTVL.

The sample holds a few counts of this clonotype. The chain uses TRBV12-3 or TRBV12-4 and TRBJ1-2; 7 bases fit TRBD1. V dropped 5 bases and J dropped 7; count of bases not matched to a gene: 10. The CDR3 sequence is 14 residues long. The CDR3 loop is CASSALTGLGGYTF. DNA of the CDR3: TGTGCCAGCAGTGCTTTGACAGGGCTTGGTGGCTACACCTTC.

This clonotype showed up just a few times. V and J are TRBV24-1 and TRBJ2-5; D is possibly TRBD1 or TRBD2 (5 bases each). V lost 5 bases to trimming and J lost 7 bases, with 13 bases between them. The CDR3 totals 13 residues. Germline V lookup: CDR1 KGHDR, CDR2 SFDVKD. DNA of the CDR3: TGTGCCACCAGTGTAGAGGGGATGGGGACCCAGTACTTC. This translates into CATSVEGMGTQYF.

This chain uses TRBV7-9 with TRBJ1-5; D gene uncertain. This CDR3 region has 16 residues. Looked up from germline, CDR1 is SEHNR and CDR2 is FQNEAQ (reference sequence). V was cut by 1 base and J by 1 base, with 11 bases left in between. The CDR3, as DNA: TGTGCCAGCAGCTTAGGGTCATCAGGAAGCAATCAGCCCCAGCATTTT. Translation: CASSLGSSGSNQPQHF.

The J gene is TRBJ2-7, the V gene TRBV27, with 8 bases identical to TRBD2. V trimming: 0 bases; J trimming: 6 bases; junction bases outside the gene matches: 10. The CDR3 is made up of 16 amino acids. Per germline, CDR1 MNHEY and CDR2 SMNVEV (reference sequence). The CDR3: CASSLSPGGGLVEQYF. In DNA, the CDR3 is TGTGCCAGCAGTTTATCTCCCGGGGGGGGCCTCGTCGAGCAGTACTTC.

The chain links TRBV11-1 to TRBJ2-7; possibly TRBD1 for D (6 bases). The CDR3 sequence is 15 residues long. Between the trimmed V and J ends, which lost 4 bases and 2 bases, there was a span of 15 bases. Germline V gene lookup returns CDR1 SGHAT and CDR2 FQDESV (reference sequence). CDR3 loop: CASSSPRDNAYEQYF. CDR3 DNA sequence: TGTGCCAGCAGCTCACCCCGGGACAATGCCTACGAGCAGTACTTC.

This clonotype was detected only a few times. This chain connects TRBV6-2 or TRBV6-3 to TRBJ1-2; D is ambiguous. With 9 bases removed from V and 7 bases from J, the gap between germline ends came to 12 bases. Germline values: CDR1 MNHEY, CDR2 SVGEGT. The CDR3 sequence is 11 residues long. CDR3 in DNA: TGTGCCAGTTTTTCGGGGAGTGGCTACACCTTC. As protein: CASFSGSGYTF.

The chain carries TRBV9 and TRBJ2-1; TRBD2 matches at 8 bases. V trimming: 0 bases; J trimming: 0 bases; junction bases outside the gene matches: 5. This CDR3 is 17 amino acids long. Germline V lookup: CDR1 SGDLS, CDR2 YYNGEE. The CDR3 DNA sequence: TGTGCCAGCAGCGTAGGTAGGAGCGGGAGCTCCTACAATGAGCAGTTCTTC. Protein: CASSVGRSGSSYNEQFF.

This clonotype has only a few counts. J is TRBJ1-4 and V is TRBV7-9; maybe TRBD1 (6 bases). Trimming pared 4 bases from V and 8 bases from J, leaving 11 bases between. The CDR3 covers 13 residues. Germline lookup yields CDR1 SEHNR and CDR2 FQNEAQ (reference sequence). This chain's CDR3 is CASSSGTGEKLFF. CDR3 DNA sequence: TGTGCCAGCAGCTCCGGAACAGGGGAAAAACTGTTTTTT.

This clonotype appeared many times. The chain has TRBV20-1 and TRBJ1-1; perhaps TRBD1 as D (5 bases). The germline V and J ends were trimmed by 6 bases and 4 bases, with 12 bases remaining between them. Germline V gene data show CDR1 as DFQATT and CDR2 as SNEGSKA (reference sequence). The CDR3 has 12 residues. In DNA, the CDR3 is TGCAGTGCGGGGGTGTACGCCACTGAAGCTTTCTTT. As protein: CSAGVYATEAFF.

This clonotype was detected many times. The V call is TRBV9, the J call TRBJ2-3, with 10 bases matching TRBD2. Trimming removed 2 bases from V and 6 bases from J; junction bases left unmatched: 6. CDR1 is SGDLS, CDR2 YYNGEE, per germline. The CDR3 is made up of 15 amino acids. In nucleotides, the CDR3 is TGTGCCAGCAGCGTTAGCGGGGGGCTATCCGATACGCAGTATTTT. It translates to CASSVSGGLSDTQYF.

This clonotype was observed a handful of times. The CDR3 DNA sequence: TGTGCCAGCAGTGTGCTACGAGAGCAGTTCTTC. Its translation is CASSVLREQFF. This chain links TRBV2 with TRBJ2-1; no definite D call. Trimming cost V 4 bases and J 10 bases, with 8 bases left between them. Per the germline V gene, CDR1 is SNHLY and CDR2 is FYNNEI. The CDR3 is made up of 11 amino acids.

This clonotype was recorded many times. The rearrangement joins TRBV11-2 to TRBJ2-7; D is uncertain. This CDR3 has 15 amino acids. Looked up from germline, CDR1 is SGHAT and CDR2 is FQNNGV. Trimming left V 1 base short and J 2 bases short, with 12 bases between. CDR3 sequence reads: CASSLGLVPAYEQYF. The CDR3 DNA is TGTGCCAGCAGCTTAGGGCTCGTCCCCGCCTACGAGCAGTACTTC.

The chain uses TRBV14 and TRBJ2-1, with TRBD1 matching over 9 bases. CDR1 SGHDN and CDR2 FVKESK come from the germline V gene. The CDR3 length is 13 residues. V dropped 4 bases and J dropped 15; count of bases not matched to a gene: 10. The CDR3 nucleotides are TGTGCCAGCAGCCCCCGACAGGGGGGTGCTCGGTTCTTC. Translated: CASSPRQGGARFF.

This clonotype was seen only a few times. The chain's CDR3 is CASSGLAGRDTQYF. CDR3 in DNA: TGTGCCAGCAGTGGCCTAGCGGGAAGGGATACGCAGTATTTT. The genes are TRBV2 and TRBJ2-3, with 9 bases matching TRBD2. Germline CDR1 reads SNHLY; CDR2 reads FYNNEI. The ends lost 4 bases at V and 6 bases at J; junction bases unmatched: 5. This CDR3 has 14 amino acids.